Below are 6 T cell receptor beta chains sequenced from a single sample in a study of OX40 agonist ivuxolimab in advanced cancers. Some clones are missing from TCRdb's copy, which holds only in-frame ones; the method was immunoSEQ multiplex PCR. The table shows roughly 100,000 clones, with around 84% occurring only once. The sample was CD4+ or CD8+ T cells sorted from blood, taken in a trial of the OX40 agonist ivuxolimab. These receptors originate from an adult with an advanced solid tumor such as melanoma, head and neck, liver or kidney cancer.

The chain is built from TRBV20-1 and TRBJ1-1; no firm D call. V lost 0 bases to trimming and J lost 11 bases, with 7 bases between them. Germline CDR1 and CDR2: DFQATT and SNEGSKA (reference sequence). This CDR3 is built from 10 residues. DNA of the CDR3: TGCAGTGCTAGAGATGCGTGGGCTTTCTTT. Amino acids: CSARDAWAFF.

This clone has only a few counts. The chain links TRBV7-3 to TRBJ1-1; D not certain. The V end was cut by 5 bases, the J end by 5 bases, with 12 bases between. CDR1 is SGHTA, CDR2 FQGTGA, per germline. This CDR3 has 13 amino acids. The CDR3 coding sequence is TGTGCCAGCAGCACTACCACGGAGACTGAAGCTTTCTTT. This gives the protein CASSTTTETEAFF.

The chain combines TRBV2 with TRBJ1-5, with TRBD1 identical over 8 bases. CDR3 length: 15 residues. J gave up 7 bases and V 6 bases, and 11 bases lay outside the gene matches. Germline CDR1 SNHLY, CDR2 FYNNEI. CDR3 residues: CASRPGQGGGQPQHF. The CDR3 region has the DNA TGTGCCAGCAGGCCAGGACAGGGCGGCGGGCAGCCCCAGCATTTT. The full variable domain, completed using reference TRBV2 and TRBJ1-5, is EPEVTQTPSHQVTQMGQEVILRCVPISNHLYFYWYRQILGQKVEFLVSFYNNEISEKSEIFDDQFSVERPDGSNFTLKIRSTKLEDSAMYFCASRPGQGGGQPQHFGDGTRLSIL.

The gene calls are TRBV10-3 and TRBJ2-7; perhaps TRBD2 as D (5 bases). The CDR3 loop spans 12 amino acids. Germline CDR1 reads ENHRY; CDR2 reads SYGVKD. V shed 0 bases and J shed 5 bases, with 5 bases lying between them. The CDR3 bases are TGTGCCATCAGTGAGTCTAGCGACGAGCAGTACTTC. Protein product: CAISESSDEQYF.

The rearrangement joins TRBV7-8 to TRBJ1-2, with a tentative D call TRBD1 (5 bases). V was cut by 4 bases and J by 2 bases, with 14 bases left in between. The CDR3 extends over 15 amino acids. The germline V gene has CDR1 SGHVS and CDR2 FQNEAQ. CDR3 coding DNA: TGTGCCAGCAGCTCGCAGGGATTCAGCAACTATGGCTACACCTTC. It translates to CASSSQGFSNYGYTF.

This chain connects TRBV9 to TRBJ1-4; perhaps TRBD1 as D (5 bases). V lost 0 bases, J lost 3 bases, and 9 bases lay in between. The germline gives CDR1 SGDLS, CDR2 YYNGEE. The CDR3 length is 15 residues. The CDR3 bases are TGTGCCAGCAGCGTAGTGGGGGGTTCTAATGAAAAACTGTTTTTT. Protein product: CASSVVGGSNEKLFF.